Presented here are 25 T cell receptor beta chains from one specimen sequenced in a study of T cell responses to AZD1222 COVID-19 vaccine. Assay used: immunoSEQ multiplex PCR; TCRdb lists only in-frame clones, some missing. The table lists more than 140,000 clones, 85% to 95% of them singletons. The sample here was peripheral blood, taken on day 0 of MenACWY control vaccination. The receptors were gathered from an adult in good health.

This clone was seen just once. CDR3 sequence reads: CATAGGTSGANEQFF. CDR3 DNA sequence: TGTGCCACCGCGGGCGGGACTAGCGGAGCCAATGAGCAGTTCTTC. This chain uses TRBV24-1 with TRBJ2-1; the match to TRBD2 covers 11 bases. In germline, CDR1 is KGHDR, CDR2 SFDVKD. The CDR3 is 15 amino acids. With 9 bases clipped from V and 6 bases from J, the junction kept 9 bases outside the gene matches.

The chain has TRBV2 and TRBJ2-3; TRBD2 agrees at 10 bases. Germline lookup yields CDR1 SNHLY and CDR2 FYNNEI. CDR3 length: 15 residues. Trimming at V came to 9 bases and at J to 1 base, leaving 7 bases not matched to a gene. CDR3 sequence: CASRALAGGTDTQYF. CDR3 nucleotide sequence: TGTGCCAGTCGAGCCCTAGCGGGGGGCACAGATACGCAGTATTTT.

The chain links TRBV3-1 (or the pseudogene TRBV3-2) to TRBJ1-2; 7 nucleotides agree with TRBD1. After removal of 4 bases from V and 2 bases from J, the junction contained 7 bases not matched to a gene. Germline V gene data show CDR1 as LGHDT and CDR2 as YNNKEL (reference sequence). The CDR3 totals 15 residues. The CDR3 DNA reads as TGTGCCAGCAGCCCCCCCGGGACAGCCAACTATGGCTACACCTTC. Amino acid sequence: CASSPPGTANYGYTF.

The chain carries TRBV2 and TRBJ1-2; no firm D call. The V end was cut by 3 bases, the J end by 7 bases, with 12 bases between. Germline loops: CDR1 SNHLY, CDR2 FYNNEI. There are 13 residues in the CDR3. The CDR3 loop reads CASSETERIGYTF. CDR3 DNA: TGTGCCAGCAGTGAGACCGAGAGGATTGGCTACACCTTC.

V gene TRBV14 combines with J gene TRBJ1-1; 9 bases are shared with TRBD1. Per germline, CDR1 SGHDN and CDR2 FVKESK. This CDR3 contains 14 residues. The ends lost 7 bases at V and 1 base at J; junction bases unmatched: 4. CDR3 coding DNA: TGTGCCAGCACCCAGGGACAGGGGAACACTGAAGCTTTCTTT. Translation gives CASTQGQGNTEAFF.

This clone has a handful of counts. The chain has TRBV10-1 and TRBJ2-7; 7 bases are shared with TRBD1. With V trimmed by 8 bases and J by 0 bases, 4 bases remained unmatched. This CDR3 is 13 amino acids long. Germline CDR1 is WNHNN and CDR2 is SYGVQD (reference sequence). CDR3 coding DNA: TGCGCCAGCGAAAGGGACAGCTCCTACGAGCAGTACTTC. It specifies CASERDSSYEQYF.

This rearrangement joins TRBV5-1 to TRBJ2-5; D remains unclear. Per the germline V gene, CDR1 is SGHRS and CDR2 is YFSETQ. The germline V and J ends were trimmed by 3 bases and 2 bases, with 11 bases remaining between them. This CDR3 is built from 14 residues. CDR3 nucleotide sequence: TGCGCCAGCAGCTCAATCGACATTCAAGAGACCCAGTACTTC. Its translation is CASSSIDIQETQYF.

This clone was recorded a few times. This chain joins TRBV28 and TRBJ2-1, with TRBD1 matching over 11 bases. With V trimmed by 4 bases and J by 8 bases, 10 bases remained unmatched. Germline loops: CDR1 MDHEN, CDR2 SYDVKM. CDR3 size: 16 residues. The CDR3 loop is CASSSIRTGGNDEQFF. For the CDR3, the DNA is TGTGCCAGCAGTTCCATAAGGACAGGGGGCAACGATGAGCAGTTCTTC.

This chain joins TRBV18 and TRBJ1-3, with D unresolved. Germline lookup yields CDR1 KGHSH and CDR2 LQKENI. CDR3 length equals 15 residues. Deletions cut 0 bases from V and 0 bases from J, with 6 bases between. The CDR3 sequence: CASSPPRTSGNTIYF. CDR3 sequence (DNA): TGTGCCAGCTCACCACCCAGGACCTCTGGAAACACCATATATTTT.

The chain uses TRBV19 and TRBJ1-5; TRBD1 matches 8 bases. The CDR3 length is 15 residues. CDR1 is LNHDA, CDR2 SQIVND, per germline (reference sequence). With 2 bases clipped from V and 6 bases from J, the junction kept 6 bases outside the gene matches. In DNA form, the CDR3 reads TGTGCCAGTAGTATATGGTCAGGGGGCATTCAGCCCCAGCATTTT. It is translated as CASSIWSGGIQPQHF.

The CDR3 DNA follows: TGTGCCAGCAGCCCCCATTGGAAAGGGCCCACTGAAGCTTTCTTT. Its protein is CASSPHWKGPTEAFF. This chain connects TRBV14 to TRBJ1-1; D gene ambiguous. Trimming removed 4 bases at V and 4 bases at J, with 16 bases between. From germline, CDR1 is SGHDN and CDR2 FVKESK. The length of the CDR3 is 15 residues.

The rearrangement joins TRBV9 to TRBJ2-3; tentatively, D is TRBD2 (7 bases). Germline CDR1 and CDR2: SGDLS and YYNGEE. This CDR3 comprises 15 residues. V dropped 1 base and J dropped 4 bases, with 13 bases sitting between them. This chain's CDR3 is CASSVNQGRADTQYF. CDR3 DNA sequence: TGTGCCAGCAGCGTAAATCAGGGGAGGGCAGATACGCAGTATTTT.

The rearrangement links TRBV28 to TRBJ1-6; weak D call: TRBD1 (6 bases). V lost 8 bases and J 13 bases, leaving 15 bases between the germline ends. The CDR3 has 12 residues. Per germline, CDR1 MDHEN and CDR2 SYDVKM. The CDR3: CASWTARYPLHF. CDR3 nucleotide sequence: TGTGCCAGCTGGACAGCCCGGTATCCCCTCCACTTT.

The chain joins TRBV2 to TRBJ1-6; no clear D. The CDR3 length is 17 residues. CDR1 and CDR2 from the germline V gene are SNHLY and FYNNEI. Trimming removed 4 bases at V and 0 bases at J, with 13 bases between. CDR3 amino acids: CASSVRRVSSYNSPLHF. The DNA of the CDR3 is TGTGCCAGCAGTGTTAGGAGGGTGAGCTCCTATAATTCACCCCTCCACTTT. The whole variable domain, remainder taken from reference TRBV2 and TRBJ1-6, is EPEVTQTPSHQVTQMGQEVILRCVPISNHLYFYWYRQILGQKVEFLVSFYNNEISEKSEIFDDQFSVERPDGSNFTLKIRSTKLEDSAMYFCASSVRRVSSYNSPLHFGNGTRLTVT.

The V gene is TRBV9, the J gene TRBJ2-1; 9 bases are shared with TRBD2. V dropped 1 base and J dropped 7; count of bases not matched to a gene: 9. There are 16 residues in the CDR3. Germline V gives CDR1 SGDLS, CDR2 YYNGEE. CDR3 DNA sequence: TGTGCCAGCAGCGTAATGGGCGGGGGGGCCGGTAATGAGCAGTTCTTC. Protein product: CASSVMGGGAGNEQFF.

The J gene is TRBJ1-4, the V gene TRBV11-2, with a possible D match to TRBD1 (5 bases). Per germline, CDR1 SGHAT and CDR2 FQNNGV. The CDR3 runs 15 residues. With 2 bases removed from V and 7 bases from J, the gap between germline ends came to 14 bases. The CDR3 is CASSLTYGGFEKLFF. The CDR3 DNA reads as TGTGCCAGCAGCTTAACTTACGGGGGTTTTGAAAAACTGTTTTTT.

J is TRBJ1-2 and V is TRBV3-1 (or the pseudogene TRBV3-2); D is undetermined. This CDR3 comprises 18 residues. Trimming took 0 bases from V and 4 from J, leaving 21 bases between them. CDR1 is LGHDT and CDR2 is YNNKEL in the germline V gene (reference sequence). CDR3 nucleotide sequence: TGTGCCAGCAGCCAAGATCGCCGGGGAGGGCCCCCATTCTATGGCTACACCTTC. Translated, it gives CASSQDRRGGPPFYGYTF.

This chain joins TRBV29-1 and TRBJ1-3, with a tentative D call TRBD1 (5 bases). With 7 bases removed from V and 3 bases from J, the gap between germline ends came to 16 bases. Germline CDR1 reads SQVTM; CDR2 reads ANQGSEA. This CDR3 contains 14 residues. The CDR3 region is CSAGGGVYGNTIYF. CDR3 nucleotide sequence: TGCAGCGCTGGGGGGGGAGTTTATGGAAACACCATATATTTT.

The chain combines TRBV6-2 or TRBV6-3 with TRBJ1-1, with D unresolved. V was trimmed by 6 bases and J by 1 base, leaving 12 bases between them. CDR1 and CDR2 (germline): MNHEY, SVGEGT. The length of the CDR3 is 14 residues. As DNA, the CDR3 is TGTGCCAGCAGCGGACCGCGAGAGAACACTGAAGCTTTCTTT. Translation: CASSGPRENTEAFF.

The V call is TRBV19, the J call TRBJ1-2, with 7 bases lining up with TRBD1. The CDR3 has 15 residues. Unmatched junction bases numbered 8, after V lost 6 bases and J lost 1 base. Germline V CDR1 and CDR2: LNHDA, SQIVND (reference sequence). Here the CDR3 reads CASRTWDSLNYGYTF. DNA for the CDR3: TGTGCCAGTAGGACCTGGGACAGCCTTAACTATGGCTACACCTTC.

The chain has TRBV30 and TRBJ1-1; 7 bases map to TRBD1. The germline CDR1 and CDR2 sequences are GTSNPN and SVGIG (reference sequence). V shed 7 bases and J 5 bases; nucleotides not matched to a gene: 7. The CDR3 has 12 residues. The CDR3 bases are TGTGCCTTAGACAGGGACGGGACTGAAGCTTTCTTT. Its protein is CALDRDGTEAFF.

The chain is built from TRBV9 and TRBJ2-3; D is ambiguous. Germline V gene data show CDR1 as SGDLS and CDR2 as YYNGEE. V lost 2 bases, J lost 0 bases, and 13 bases lay in between. The CDR3 is 16 amino acids. The CDR3 reads CASSVPAHPSTDTQYF. The CDR3 coding sequence is TGTGCCAGCAGCGTTCCCGCTCACCCTAGCACAGATACGCAGTATTTT.

This CDR3 is CATSRDGGPWETQYF. CDR3 DNA sequence: TGTGCCACCAGCAGAGATGGGGGCCCTTGGGAGACCCAGTACTTC. The chain carries TRBV15 and TRBJ2-5; tentative D call: TRBD1 (6 bases). The germline V gene has CDR1 LNHNV and CDR2 YYDKDF (reference sequence). Trimming took 0 bases from V and 5 from J, leaving 13 bases between them. The CDR3 totals 15 residues.

This sequence joins TRBV7-3 and TRBJ2-3, with TRBD2 identical over 15 bases. CDR3 size: 18 residues. Germline assignment: CDR1 SGHTA and CDR2 FQGTGA. With 4 bases clipped from V and 4 bases from J, the junction kept 9 bases outside the gene matches. CDR3 in DNA: TGTGCCAGCAGCTCCTTGGGACTAGCGGGAGGCAGGTCAGATACGCAGTATTTT. This sequence encodes CASSSLGLAGGRSDTQYF.

J is TRBJ2-3 and V is TRBV5-6; D may correspond to TRBD1 or TRBD2 (5 bases each). Looked up from germline, CDR1 is SGHDT and CDR2 is YYEEEE. Trimming took 0 bases from V and 2 from J, leaving 16 bases between them. The CDR3 extends over 17 amino acids. The CDR3 nucleotides read TGTGCCAGCAGCTTGGGGGACCTTAGAGGGGTCACAGATACGCAGTATTTT. It translates to CASSLGDLRGVTDTQYF.